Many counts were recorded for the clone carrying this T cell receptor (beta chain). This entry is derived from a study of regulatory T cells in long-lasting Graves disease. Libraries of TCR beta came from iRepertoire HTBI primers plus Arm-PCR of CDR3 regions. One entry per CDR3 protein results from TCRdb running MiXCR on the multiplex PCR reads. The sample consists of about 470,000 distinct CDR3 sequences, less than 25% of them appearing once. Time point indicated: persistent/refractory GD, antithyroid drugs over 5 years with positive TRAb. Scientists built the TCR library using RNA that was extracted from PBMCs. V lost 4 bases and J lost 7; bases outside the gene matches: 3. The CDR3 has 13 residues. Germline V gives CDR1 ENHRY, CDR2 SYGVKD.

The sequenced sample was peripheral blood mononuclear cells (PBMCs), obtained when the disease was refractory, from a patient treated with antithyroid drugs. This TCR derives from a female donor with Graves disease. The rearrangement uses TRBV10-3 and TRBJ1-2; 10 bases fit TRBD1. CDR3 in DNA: TGTGCCATCAGTGCTGGGACAGGGGCTGGCTACACCTTC. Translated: CAISAGTGAGYTF.